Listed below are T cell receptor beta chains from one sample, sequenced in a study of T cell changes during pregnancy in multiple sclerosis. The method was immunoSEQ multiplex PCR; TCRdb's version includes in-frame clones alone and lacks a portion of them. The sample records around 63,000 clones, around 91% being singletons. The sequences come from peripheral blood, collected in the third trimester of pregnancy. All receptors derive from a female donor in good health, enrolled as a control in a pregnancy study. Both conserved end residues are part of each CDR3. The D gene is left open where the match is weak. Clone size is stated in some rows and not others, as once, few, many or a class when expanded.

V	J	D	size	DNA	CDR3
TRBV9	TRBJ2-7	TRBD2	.	TGTGCCAGCAGCGTAGGACTAACCAGCGGGAACTACGAGCAGTACTTC	CASSVGLTSGNYEQYF
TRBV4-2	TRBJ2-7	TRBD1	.	TGTGCCAGCAGCCAAGGGGGACAGTCCTACGAGCAGTACTTC	CASSQGGQSYEQYF
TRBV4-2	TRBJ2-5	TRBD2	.	TGTGCCAGCAGCCCACACCCTAGCGGCAGGGAGACCCAGTACTTC	CASSPHPSGRETQYF
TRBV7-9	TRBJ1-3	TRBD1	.	TGTGCCAGCAGCCCCCCCCGACAGGGTTGGTCTGGAAACACCATATATTTT	CASSPPRQGWSGNTIYF
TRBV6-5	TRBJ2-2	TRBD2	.	TGTGCCAGCAGTTACTGGGCTAGCGGGAGCACCGGGGAGCTGTTTTTT	CASSYWASGSTGELFF
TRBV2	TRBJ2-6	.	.	TGTGCCAGCACCCAGGGGTCTGGGGCCAACGTCCTGACTTTC	CASTQGSGANVLTF
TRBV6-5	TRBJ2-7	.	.	TGTGCCAGCAGCCCGGGTAACACCTACGAGCAGTACTTC	CASSPGNTYEQYF
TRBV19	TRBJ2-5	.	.	TGTGCCAGTAGTATCCCAGAAAGAGAGACCCAGTACTTC	CASSIPERETQYF
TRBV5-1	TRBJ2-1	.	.	TGCGCCAGCAGCATCGCGGGGAGCGGACGACCGAATGAGCAGTTCTTC	CASSIAGSGRPNEQFF
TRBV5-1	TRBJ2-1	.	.	TGCGCCAGCAGCTCACGGACTGGGTCCTCCTACAATGAGCAGTTCTTC	CASSSRTGSSYNEQFF
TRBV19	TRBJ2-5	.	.	TGTGCCAGTAGTATAGACCGTGACAGTTACCAAGAGACCCAGTACTTC	CASSIDRDSYQETQYF
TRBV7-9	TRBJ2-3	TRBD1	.	TGTGCCAGCAGCCCGAACCCGACAGGGGGCATGTATACGCAGTATTTT	CASSPNPTGGMYTQYF
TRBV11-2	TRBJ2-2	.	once	TGTGCCAGCAGCTTAGCAGTGAACACCGGGGAGCTGTTTTTT	CASSLAVNTGELFF
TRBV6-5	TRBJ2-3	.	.	TGTGCCAGCAGTTCCCCCTCTAGCACAGATACGCAGTATTTT	CASSSPSSTDTQYF
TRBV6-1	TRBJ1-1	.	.	TGTGCCAGCAGTGACATAAAATGGGGGGTTAACACTGAAGCTTTCTTT	CASSDIKWGVNTEAFF
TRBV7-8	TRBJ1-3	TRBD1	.	TGTGCCAGCAGCCAGACAGGGGCTGGAAACACCATATATTTT	CASSQTGAGNTIYF
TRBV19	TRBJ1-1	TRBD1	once	TGTGCCAGTAGTACTACCAGGACAGGGGTAAACACTGAAGCTTTCTTT	CASSTTRTGVNTEAFF
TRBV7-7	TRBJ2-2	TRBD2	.	TGTGCTAGCAGCCCCGTCAGCGGGAGAACCGGGGAGCTGTTTTTT	CASSPVSGRTGELFF
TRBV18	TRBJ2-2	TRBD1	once	TGTGCCAGCTCACCTCAGGGGGAGCCCGGGGAGCTGTTTTTT	CASSPQGEPGELFF
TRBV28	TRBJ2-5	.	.	TGTGCCAGCAGGGACACTGGGGGGGAGACCCAGTACTTC	CASRDTGGETQYF
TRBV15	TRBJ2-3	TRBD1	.	TGTGCCACCAGCAGGGAAGGGACAGGGGCTGCCTCAGATACGCAGTATTTT	CATSREGTGAASDTQYF
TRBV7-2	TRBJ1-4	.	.	TGTGCCAGCAGCCGCGTTTCAACTAATGAAAAACTGTTTTTT	CASSRVSTNEKLFF
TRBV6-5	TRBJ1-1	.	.	TGTGCCAGCAGCCCACAGGGTCGGGACACTGAAGCTTTCTTT	CASSPQGRDTEAFF
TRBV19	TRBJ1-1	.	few	TGTGCCAGTAGTCCCGGACAGAACACTGAAGCTTTCTTT	CASSPGQNTEAFF
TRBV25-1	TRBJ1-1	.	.	TGTGCCAGCAAGGGGATGGTCGGGACTGAAGCTTTCTTT	CASKGMVGTEAFF
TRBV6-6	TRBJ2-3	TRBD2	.	TGTGCCAGCAGTACCGGGACTACTAGCACAGATACGCAGTATTTT	CASSTGTTSTDTQYF
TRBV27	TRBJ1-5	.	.	TGTGCCAGCAGTCCAAAAGGGTGGAGGGTCAATCAGCCCCAGCATTTT	CASSPKGWRVNQPQHF
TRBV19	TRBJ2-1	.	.	TGTGCCAGTAGTGGGGCTTTCCTCTACAATGAGCAGTTCTTC	CASSGAFLYNEQFF
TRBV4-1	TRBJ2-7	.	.	TGCGCCAGCAGCCTCCGACGGAGAAAAATCTACGAGCAGTACTTC	CASSLRRRKIYEQYF